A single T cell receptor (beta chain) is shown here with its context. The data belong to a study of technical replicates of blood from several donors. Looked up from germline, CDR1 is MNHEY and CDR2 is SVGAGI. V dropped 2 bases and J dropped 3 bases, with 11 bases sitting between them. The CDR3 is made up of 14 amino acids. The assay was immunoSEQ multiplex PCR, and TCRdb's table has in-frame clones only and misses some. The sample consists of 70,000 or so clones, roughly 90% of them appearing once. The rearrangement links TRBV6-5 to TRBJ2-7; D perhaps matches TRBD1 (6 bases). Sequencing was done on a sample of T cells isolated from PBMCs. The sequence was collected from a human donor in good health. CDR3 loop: CASSYGQISYEQYF. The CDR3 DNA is TGTGCCAGCAGTTACGGACAGATTAGCTACGAGCAGTACTTC.